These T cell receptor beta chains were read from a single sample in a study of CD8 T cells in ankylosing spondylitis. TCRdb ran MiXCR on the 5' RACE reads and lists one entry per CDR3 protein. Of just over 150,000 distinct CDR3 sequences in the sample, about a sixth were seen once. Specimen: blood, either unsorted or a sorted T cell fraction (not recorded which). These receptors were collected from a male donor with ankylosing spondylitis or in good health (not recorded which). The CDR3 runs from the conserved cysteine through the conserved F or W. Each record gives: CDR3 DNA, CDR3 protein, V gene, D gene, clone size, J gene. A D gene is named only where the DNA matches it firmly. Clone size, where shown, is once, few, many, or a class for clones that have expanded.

CDR3 DNA: TGCGCCAGGGGAATATCACCCCTCCACTTT
CDR3 protein: CARGISPLHF
V gene: TRBV5-1
D gene: .
clone size: few
J gene: TRBJ1-6

CDR3 DNA: TGCAGTGCCCTAGCCCCAGATACGCAGTATTTT
CDR3 protein: CSALAPDTQYF
V gene: TRBV20-1
D gene: .
clone size: many
J gene: TRBJ2-3

CDR3 DNA: TGCGCCAGCAGCGGGGGCCGGATGTCGAACACTGAAGCTTTCTTT
CDR3 protein: CASSGGRMSNTEAFF
V gene: TRBV5-1
D gene: .
clone size: many
J gene: TRBJ1-1

CDR3 DNA: TGTGCCAGCAGTTTCGGACAGGGAGATTACGAGCAGTACTTC
CDR3 protein: CASSFGQGDYEQYF
V gene: TRBV27
D gene: TRBD1
clone size: .
J gene: TRBJ2-7

CDR3 DNA: TGTGCCACGCGGCGGGGGACGGGGCCCTACAATGAGCAGTTCTTC
CDR3 protein: CATRRGTGPYNEQFF
V gene: TRBV15
D gene: TRBD2
clone size: few
J gene: TRBJ2-1

CDR3 DNA: TGTGCCAGCAGCGCGCTCGGGACTAGCGGAGGGGAGCAGTTCTTC
CDR3 protein: CASSALGTSGGEQFF
V gene: TRBV9
D gene: TRBD2
clone size: .
J gene: TRBJ2-1

CDR3 DNA: TGTGCCAGCTCTAGCGGGCCTTACACAGATACGCAGTATTTT
CDR3 protein: CASSSGPYTDTQYF
V gene: TRBV7-3
D gene: TRBD2
clone size: many
J gene: TRBJ2-3

CDR3 DNA: TGCGCCAGCAGCTTGGGGGGCCTAGCGGTCTACAATGAGCAGTTCTTC
CDR3 protein: CASSLGGLAVYNEQFF
V gene: TRBV5-1
D gene: TRBD2
clone size: many
J gene: TRBJ2-1

CDR3 DNA: TGTGCCAGCAGTTTGACGGTTGAGACCCAGTACTTC
CDR3 protein: CASSLTVETQYF
V gene: TRBV12-3/TRBV12-4
D gene: .
clone size: many
J gene: TRBJ2-5

CDR3 DNA: TGTGCCAGCAGCAACCCAGGGTCGCATGCAACTAATGAAAAACTGTTTTTT
CDR3 protein: CASSNPGSHATNEKLFF
V gene: TRBV21-1
D gene: .
clone size: few
J gene: TRBJ1-4

CDR3 DNA: TGTGCCAGCAGCCCGATGGACAGGGGGCACAATGAGCAGTTCTTC
CDR3 protein: CASSPMDRGHNEQFF
V gene: TRBV5-4
D gene: TRBD1
clone size: few
J gene: TRBJ2-1

CDR3 DNA: TGTGCCAGCAGCTTAGATGGGTTCGGCGAGCGGGAGCTCCATGAGCAGTTCTTC
CDR3 protein: CASSLDGFGERELHEQFF
V gene: TRBV11-2
D gene: TRBD2
clone size: .
J gene: TRBJ2-1

CDR3 DNA: TGTGCCAGTAGTATGACTGGGGGCTACAATGAGCAGTTCTTC
CDR3 protein: CASSMTGGYNEQFF
V gene: TRBV19
D gene: .
clone size: .
J gene: TRBJ2-1

CDR3 DNA: TGCGCCAGCAGCTTGGCGAGTGGTACTGAAGCTTTCTTT
CDR3 protein: CASSLASGTEAFF
V gene: TRBV5-1
D gene: .
clone size: .
J gene: TRBJ1-1

CDR3 DNA: TGCGCCAGCAGCCGCGACAGGGACGAATACAATGAGCAGTTCTTC
CDR3 protein: CASSRDRDEYNEQFF
V gene: TRBV5-1
D gene: TRBD1
clone size: few
J gene: TRBJ2-1

CDR3 DNA: TGCGCCAGCAGCTTGGAAGCTAGCGGTCGCACAGATACGCAGTATTTT
CDR3 protein: CASSLEASGRTDTQYF
V gene: TRBV5-1
D gene: TRBD2
clone size: .
J gene: TRBJ2-3

CDR3 DNA: TGTGCCAGCAGCTCTCCGGGCCATAGCACAGATACGCAGTATTTT
CDR3 protein: CASSSPGHSTDTQYF
V gene: TRBV7-8
D gene: .
clone size: .
J gene: TRBJ2-3

CDR3 DNA: TGCAGTGCTAGACGGGGGGCTAGTAGCACCGGGGAGCTGTTTTTT
CDR3 protein: CSARRGASSTGELFF
V gene: TRBV20-1
D gene: .
clone size: .
J gene: TRBJ2-2

CDR3 DNA: TGCGCCAGCAGCTTGGTGGCGGGAGGTCACAATGAGCAGTTCTTC
CDR3 protein: CASSLVAGGHNEQFF
V gene: TRBV5-1
D gene: TRBD2
clone size: many
J gene: TRBJ2-1

CDR3 DNA: TGTGCCAGCAGCTTAGCGACAGCTATCAACTATGGCTACACCTTC
CDR3 protein: CASSLATAINYGYTF
V gene: TRBV7-3
D gene: .
clone size: .
J gene: TRBJ1-2

CDR3 DNA: TGCAGTGCTAGAGATCTAGGGACCCACGGAAATAATTCACCCCTCCACTTT
CDR3 protein: CSARDLGTHGNNSPLHF
V gene: TRBV20-1
D gene: .
clone size: once
J gene: TRBJ1-6

CDR3 DNA: TGTGCCAGCACTCTAGCGGGAGGAACGGGCAATGAGCAGTTCTTC
CDR3 protein: CASTLAGGTGNEQFF
V gene: TRBV2
D gene: TRBD2
clone size: few
J gene: TRBJ2-1

CDR3 DNA: TGCAGTGCAGTAAGCGGGAGGGACCAGTTCTTC
CDR3 protein: CSAVSGRDQFF
V gene: TRBV20-1
D gene: TRBD2
clone size: many
J gene: TRBJ2-1

CDR3 DNA: TGCGCCAGCAGCATTAGCGGGAGCACAGATACGCAGTATTTT
CDR3 protein: CASSISGSTDTQYF
V gene: TRBV5-1
D gene: TRBD2
clone size: few
J gene: TRBJ2-3

CDR3 DNA: TGTGCCAGCAGTCGGACTAACACCTACAATGAGCAGTTCTTC
CDR3 protein: CASSRTNTYNEQFF
V gene: TRBV6-1
D gene: .
clone size: few
J gene: TRBJ2-1

CDR3 DNA: TGCAGCGTTGGAGAAGATGAAAAACTGTTTTTT
CDR3 protein: CSVGEDEKLFF
V gene: TRBV29-1
D gene: .
clone size: many
J gene: TRBJ1-4

CDR3 DNA: TGCGCCAGCAGCTTTGCGGGAGGACTCACAGATACGCAGTATTTT
CDR3 protein: CASSFAGGLTDTQYF
V gene: TRBV5-1
D gene: TRBD2
clone size: many
J gene: TRBJ2-3

CDR3 DNA: TGTGCCAGCAGTTTTCCCCTCGTTTGGGAGCAGTACTTC
CDR3 protein: CASSFPLVWEQYF
V gene: TRBV28
D gene: .
clone size: few
J gene: TRBJ2-7

CDR3 DNA: TGTGCCAGCAGCTTGCAGTACACGGTGGAGACCCAGTACTTC
CDR3 protein: CASSLQYTVETQYF
V gene: TRBV7-2
D gene: .
clone size: few
J gene: TRBJ2-5

CDR3 DNA: TGTGCCAGCACCCGGGATATCACCTACAATGAGCAGTTCTTC
CDR3 protein: CASTRDITYNEQFF
V gene: TRBV7-9
D gene: .
clone size: few
J gene: TRBJ2-1

CDR3 DNA: TGTGCCAGCAAGACAGGGCCGGGGGAGAACACCGGGGAGCTGTTTTTT
CDR3 protein: CASKTGPGENTGELFF
V gene: TRBV2
D gene: .
clone size: many
J gene: TRBJ2-2